This passage covers 6 T cell receptor beta chains from one sample sequenced in a study of T cells in pancreatic ductal adenocarcinoma. The assay was immunoSEQ multiplex PCR, and TCRdb's table has in-frame clones only and misses some. The sample carries about 30,000 clones, 85% to 95% recorded once. Surgery without prior neoadjuvant therapy was the treatment of the selected pancreatic ductal adenocarcinoma patients. The sequencing sample was made of PBMCs. The receptors were gathered from a human donor with pancreatic ductal adenocarcinoma.

This clone has only one observation. The chain employs TRBV5-4 and TRBJ2-2; TRBD2 aligns across 7 bases. The J segment lost 6 bases and the V segment lost 2 bases, leaving 4 bases of the junction unmatched. The V gene's germline CDR1 is SGHNT and CDR2 YYREEE (reference sequence). This CDR3 comprises 14 residues. CDR3 amino acids: CASSFGGGAGELFF. In nucleotides, the CDR3 is TGTGCCAGCAGCTTCGGGGGAGGGGCCGGGGAGCTGTTTTTT. Full variable domain (missing parts from reference TRBV5-4 and TRBJ2-2): ETGVTQSPTHLIKTRGQQVTLRCSSQSGHNTVSWYQQALGQGPQFIFQYYREEENGRGNFPPRFSGLQFPNYSSELNVNALELDDSALYLCASSFGGGAGELFFGEGSRLTVL.

This rearrangement joins TRBV5-6 to TRBJ1-1; D not resolved. Germline V lookup: CDR1 SGHDT, CDR2 YYEEEE. The CDR3 totals 13 residues. Trimming shortened V by 4 bases and J by 1 base, and 8 bases separated the two germline ends. CDR3 in DNA: TGTGCCAGCAGCCGGGGAGCGAACACTGAAGCTTTCTTT. Translation: CASSRGANTEAFF.

In its sample, this clone was seen once. J is TRBJ2-5 and V is TRBV9; no definite D call. V shed 4 bases and J shed 5 bases, with 15 bases lying between them. This CDR3 has 14 residues. The germline CDR1 and CDR2 sequences are SGDLS and YYNGEE. In DNA, the CDR3 is TGTGCCAGCAGCCCCCGCCCCACGAGGGAGACCCAGTACTTC. The encoded protein is CASSPRPTRETQYF.

The chain is built from TRBV27 and TRBJ2-2; TRBD2 might be the D (5 bases). This CDR3 comprises 13 residues. The germline V gene has CDR1 MNHEY and CDR2 SMNVEV (reference sequence). The germline V and J ends were trimmed by 6 bases and 0 bases, with 5 bases remaining between them. DNA of the CDR3: TGTGCCAGCAGGAGGGCGAACACCGGGGAGCTGTTTTTT. Its translation is CASRRANTGELFF.

Here the CDR3 reads CASSQGQTQYF. In DNA, the CDR3 is TGTGCCAGCAGCCAGGGACAGACCCAGTACTTC. The chain uses TRBV2 and TRBJ2-5; D is perhaps TRBD1 or TRBD2 (5 bases each). The germline V gene encodes CDR1 SNHLY and CDR2 FYNNEI. The CDR3 spans 11 residues. Trimming removed 6 bases from V and 6 bases from J, with 8 bases in between.

The chain links TRBV6-6 to TRBJ1-2, with a weak D call TRBD1 (5 bases). Germline V gives CDR1 MNHNY, CDR2 SVGAGI (reference sequence). The V end lost 2 bases, the J end lost 7 bases, and 11 bases lay between the germline ends. The CDR3 is 13 amino acids. The CDR3: CASSYRDSGGYTF. CDR3 bases: TGTGCCAGCAGTTACCGGGACTCTGGTGGCTACACCTTC.